This TCR beta chain was documented in a study of cytomegalovirus exposure and HLA in healthy donors. Study results and limitations: One cluster of highly shared sequence variants probably arose as a sequencing artifact.

In nominal health when sampled, donors likely had unrecorded immune exposures nonetheless. PCR involved 60 Vbeta and 13 Jbeta primers. The protocol was immunoSEQ multiplex PCR, while the TCRdb copy is restricted to in-frame clones and leaves out a portion. The table lists tens of thousands of clones, about 76% of them singletons. Details on this clone: Its antigen remains unknown.

V trimming: 6 bases; J trimming: 5 bases; junction bases outside the gene matches: 8. Germline V gene sequence: CDR1 LNHDA, CDR2 SQIVND (reference sequence). The CDR3 has 14 residues. The origin of this receptor is a man aged 18-30 years in good health and CMV-seronegative. The rearrangement uses TRBV19 and TRBJ2-5, with TRBD1 matching 8 bases. Sample: PBMCs. The CDR3 sequence: CASSLTGGRETQYF. The CDR3 nucleotides read TGTGCCAGTAGCCTAACAGGGGGTCGGGAGACCCAGTACTTC.